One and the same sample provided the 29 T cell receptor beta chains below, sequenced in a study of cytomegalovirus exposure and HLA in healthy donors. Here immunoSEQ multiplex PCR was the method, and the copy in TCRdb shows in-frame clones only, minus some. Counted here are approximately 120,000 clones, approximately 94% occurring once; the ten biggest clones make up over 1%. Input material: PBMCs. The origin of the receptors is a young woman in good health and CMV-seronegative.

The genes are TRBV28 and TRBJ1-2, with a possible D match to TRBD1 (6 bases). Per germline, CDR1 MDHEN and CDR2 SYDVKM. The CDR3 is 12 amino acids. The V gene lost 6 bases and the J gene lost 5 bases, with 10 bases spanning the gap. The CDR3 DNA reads TGTGCCAGCAGAGGGACATCTTATGGCTACACCTTC. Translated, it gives CASRGTSYGYTF.

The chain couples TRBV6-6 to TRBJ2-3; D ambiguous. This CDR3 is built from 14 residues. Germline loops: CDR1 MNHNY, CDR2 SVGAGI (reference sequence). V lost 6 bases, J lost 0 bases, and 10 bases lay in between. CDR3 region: CASRFSSSTDTQYF. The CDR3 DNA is TGTGCCAGCAGATTCAGTTCTAGCACAGATACGCAGTATTTT.

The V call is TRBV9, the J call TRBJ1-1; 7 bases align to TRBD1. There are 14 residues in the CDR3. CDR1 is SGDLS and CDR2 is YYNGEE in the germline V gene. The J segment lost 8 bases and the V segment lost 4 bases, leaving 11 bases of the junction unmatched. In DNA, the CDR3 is TGTGCCAGCAGCAACCGGGACAGCGCCTTAGAAGCTTTCTTT. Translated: CASSNRDSALEAFF.

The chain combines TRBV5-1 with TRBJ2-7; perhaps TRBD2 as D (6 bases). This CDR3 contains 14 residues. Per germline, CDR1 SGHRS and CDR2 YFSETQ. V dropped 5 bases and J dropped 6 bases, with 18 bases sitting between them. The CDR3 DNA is TGCGCCAGCAGTAATGGGGACGGGGGTCGCGAGCAGTACTTC. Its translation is CASSNGDGGREQYF.

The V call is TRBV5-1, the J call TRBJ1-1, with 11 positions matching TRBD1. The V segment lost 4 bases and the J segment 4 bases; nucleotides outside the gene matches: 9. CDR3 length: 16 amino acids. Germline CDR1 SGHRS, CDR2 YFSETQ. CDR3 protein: CASSRQDRGPGTEAFF. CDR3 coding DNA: TGCGCCAGCAGCCGGCAGGACAGGGGGCCCGGCACTGAAGCTTTCTTT.

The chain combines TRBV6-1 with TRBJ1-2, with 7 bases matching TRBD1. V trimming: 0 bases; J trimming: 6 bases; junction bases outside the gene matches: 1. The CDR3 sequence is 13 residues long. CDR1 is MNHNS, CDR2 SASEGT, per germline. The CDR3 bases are TGTGCCAGCAGTGAAGCAACAGGGGATGGCTACACCTTC. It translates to CASSEATGDGYTF.

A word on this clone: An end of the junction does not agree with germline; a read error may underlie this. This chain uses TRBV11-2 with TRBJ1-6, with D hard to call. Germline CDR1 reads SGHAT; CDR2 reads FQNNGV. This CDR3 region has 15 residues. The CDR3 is CASTLEHTYNSPLHF. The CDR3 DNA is TGTGCCAGCACCTTAGAGCACACCTATAATTCACCCCTCCACTTT.

CDR3 loop: CSVGRAGGPETQYF. The CDR3 DNA follows: TGCAGCGTTGGTCGGGCGGGGGGGCCAGAGACCCAGTACTTC. The J gene is TRBJ2-5, the V gene TRBV29-1; 9 bases align to TRBD2. Germline V gene sequence: CDR1 SQVTM, CDR2 ANQGSEA. The V gene end was trimmed by 4 bases and the J gene end by 4 bases; junction bases not matched to a gene: 7. The CDR3 has 14 amino acids.

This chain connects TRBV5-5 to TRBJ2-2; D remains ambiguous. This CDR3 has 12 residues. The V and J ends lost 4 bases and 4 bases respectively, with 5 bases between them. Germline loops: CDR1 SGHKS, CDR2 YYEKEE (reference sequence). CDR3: CASSQSTGELFF. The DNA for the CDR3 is TGTGCCAGCAGCCAATCCACCGGGGAGCTGTTTTTT.

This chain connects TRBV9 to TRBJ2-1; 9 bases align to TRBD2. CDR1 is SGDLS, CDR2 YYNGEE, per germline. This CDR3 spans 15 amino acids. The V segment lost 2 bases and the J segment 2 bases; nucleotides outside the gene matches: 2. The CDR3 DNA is TGTGCCAGCAGCGTGGCGGGGGGGCCCTACAATGAGCAGTTCTTC. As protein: CASSVAGGPYNEQFF.

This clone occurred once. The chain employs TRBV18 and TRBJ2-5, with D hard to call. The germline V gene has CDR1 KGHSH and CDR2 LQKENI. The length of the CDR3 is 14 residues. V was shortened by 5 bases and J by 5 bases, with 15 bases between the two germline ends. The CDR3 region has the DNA TGTGCCAGCTCAGCCCCAGCAGGCTATGAGACCCAGTACTTC. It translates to CASSAPAGYETQYF.

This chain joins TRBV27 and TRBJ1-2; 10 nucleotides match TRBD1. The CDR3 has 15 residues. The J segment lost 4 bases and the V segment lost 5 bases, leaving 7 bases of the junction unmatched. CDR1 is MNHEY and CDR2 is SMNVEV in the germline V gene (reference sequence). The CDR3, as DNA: TGTGCCAGCAGTAGACAGGGGGCCACGGCCTATGGCTACACCTTC. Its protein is CASSRQGATAYGYTF.

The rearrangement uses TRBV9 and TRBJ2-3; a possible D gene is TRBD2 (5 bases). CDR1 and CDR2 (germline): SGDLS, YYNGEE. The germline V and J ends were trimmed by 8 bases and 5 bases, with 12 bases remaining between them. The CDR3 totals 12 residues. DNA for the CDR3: TGTGCCAGTGCGGGCGTGGAAGATACGCAGTATTTT. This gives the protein CASAGVEDTQYF.

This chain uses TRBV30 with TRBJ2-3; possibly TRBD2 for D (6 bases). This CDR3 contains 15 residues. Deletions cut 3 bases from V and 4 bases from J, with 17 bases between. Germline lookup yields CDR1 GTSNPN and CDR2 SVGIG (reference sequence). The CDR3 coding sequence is TGTGCCTGGAGGGGAGGTTGGGTCCGGGCAGATACGCAGTATTTT. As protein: CAWRGGWVRADTQYF.

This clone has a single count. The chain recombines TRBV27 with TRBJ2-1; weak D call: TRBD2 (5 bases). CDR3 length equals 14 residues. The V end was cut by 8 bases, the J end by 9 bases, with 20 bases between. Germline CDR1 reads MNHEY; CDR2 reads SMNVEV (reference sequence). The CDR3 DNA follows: TGTGCCAGCCGCCGAGGGCCGCAGATTGGTGAGCAGTTCTTC. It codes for CASRRGPQIGEQFF.

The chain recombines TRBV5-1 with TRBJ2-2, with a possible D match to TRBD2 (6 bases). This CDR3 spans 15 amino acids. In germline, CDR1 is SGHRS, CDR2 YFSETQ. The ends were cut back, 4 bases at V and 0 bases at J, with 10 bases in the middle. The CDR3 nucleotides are TGCGCCAGCAGCCCCCGGGAGTCGAACACCGGGGAGCTGTTTTTT. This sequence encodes CASSPRESNTGELFF.

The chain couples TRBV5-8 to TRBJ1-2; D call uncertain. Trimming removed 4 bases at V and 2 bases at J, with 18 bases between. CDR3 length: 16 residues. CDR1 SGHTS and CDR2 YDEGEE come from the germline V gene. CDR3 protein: CASSLLLGGSNYGYTF. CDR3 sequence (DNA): TGTGCCAGCAGCCTCTTGTTGGGAGGGTCGAACTATGGCTACACCTTC.

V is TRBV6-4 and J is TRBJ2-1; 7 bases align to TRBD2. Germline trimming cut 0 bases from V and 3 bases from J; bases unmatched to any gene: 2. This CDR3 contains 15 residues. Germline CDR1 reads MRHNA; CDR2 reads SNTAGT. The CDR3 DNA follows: TGTGCCAGCAGTGACTCGGCTAGCGGCTACAATGAGCAGTTCTTC. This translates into CASSDSASGYNEQFF.

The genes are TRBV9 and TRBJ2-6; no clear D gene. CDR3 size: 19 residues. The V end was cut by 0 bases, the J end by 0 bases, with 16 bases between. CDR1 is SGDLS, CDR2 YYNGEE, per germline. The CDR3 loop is CASSVATVRPSSGANVLTF. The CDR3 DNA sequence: TGTGCCAGCAGCGTAGCTACCGTCAGGCCCTCCTCTGGGGCCAACGTCCTGACTTTC.

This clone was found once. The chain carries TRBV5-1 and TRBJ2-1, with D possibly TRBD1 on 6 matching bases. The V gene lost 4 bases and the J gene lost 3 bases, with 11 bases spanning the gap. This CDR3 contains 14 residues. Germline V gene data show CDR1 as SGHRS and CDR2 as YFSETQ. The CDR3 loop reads CASSPRTDYNEQFF. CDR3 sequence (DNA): TGCGCCAGCAGCCCCCGGACAGACTACAATGAGCAGTTCTTC.

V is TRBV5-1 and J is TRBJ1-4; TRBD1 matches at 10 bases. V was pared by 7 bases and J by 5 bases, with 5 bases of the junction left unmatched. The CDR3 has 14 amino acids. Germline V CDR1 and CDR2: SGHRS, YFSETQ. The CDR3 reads CASRQGALNEKLFF. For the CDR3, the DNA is TGCGCCAGCCGACAGGGGGCGTTAAATGAAAAACTGTTTTTT.

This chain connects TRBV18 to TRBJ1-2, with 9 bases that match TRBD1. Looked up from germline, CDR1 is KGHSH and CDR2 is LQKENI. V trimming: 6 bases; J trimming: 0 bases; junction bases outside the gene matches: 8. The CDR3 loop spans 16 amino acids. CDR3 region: CASSPNTGGTNYGYTF. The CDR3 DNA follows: TGTGCCAGCTCGCCGAATACAGGGGGCACTAACTATGGCTACACCTTC.

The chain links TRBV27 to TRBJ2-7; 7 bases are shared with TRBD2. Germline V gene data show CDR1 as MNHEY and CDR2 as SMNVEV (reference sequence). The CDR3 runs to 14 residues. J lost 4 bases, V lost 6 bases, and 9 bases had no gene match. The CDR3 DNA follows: TGTGCCAGCAGCAAAAGCGGGGATTCTTACGAGCAGTACTTC. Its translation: CASSKSGDSYEQYF.

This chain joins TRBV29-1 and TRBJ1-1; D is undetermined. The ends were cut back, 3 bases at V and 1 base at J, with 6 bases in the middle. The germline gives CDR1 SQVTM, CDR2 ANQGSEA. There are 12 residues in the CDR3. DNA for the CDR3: TGCAGCGTTGATGGCAGGAACACTGAAGCTTTCTTT. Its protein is CSVDGRNTEAFF. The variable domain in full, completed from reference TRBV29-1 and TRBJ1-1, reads SAVISQKPSRDICQRGTSLTIQCQVDSQVTMMFWYRQQPGQSLTLIATANQGSEATYESGFVIDKFPISRPNLTFSTLTVSNMSPEDSSIYLCSVDGRNTEAFFGQGTRLTVV.

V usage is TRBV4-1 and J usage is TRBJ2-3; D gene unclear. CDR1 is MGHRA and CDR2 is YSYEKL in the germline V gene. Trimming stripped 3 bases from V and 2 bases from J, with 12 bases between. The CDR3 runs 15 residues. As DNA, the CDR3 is TGCGCCAGCAGCCAGGGCCCCCGGCTCACAGATACGCAGTATTTT. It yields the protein CASSQGPRLTDTQYF.

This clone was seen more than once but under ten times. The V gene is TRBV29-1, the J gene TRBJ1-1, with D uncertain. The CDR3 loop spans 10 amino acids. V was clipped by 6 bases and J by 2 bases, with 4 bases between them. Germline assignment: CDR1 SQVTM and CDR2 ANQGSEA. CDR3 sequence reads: CSVHNTEAFF. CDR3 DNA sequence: TGCAGCGTCCATAACACTGAAGCTTTCTTT.

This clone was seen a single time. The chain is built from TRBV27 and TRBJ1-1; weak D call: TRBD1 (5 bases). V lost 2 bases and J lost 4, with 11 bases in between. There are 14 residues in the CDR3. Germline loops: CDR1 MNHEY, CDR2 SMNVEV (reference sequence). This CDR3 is CASSLRGGGTEAFF. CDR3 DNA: TGTGCCAGCAGTTTACGGGGGGGAGGCACTGAAGCTTTCTTT.

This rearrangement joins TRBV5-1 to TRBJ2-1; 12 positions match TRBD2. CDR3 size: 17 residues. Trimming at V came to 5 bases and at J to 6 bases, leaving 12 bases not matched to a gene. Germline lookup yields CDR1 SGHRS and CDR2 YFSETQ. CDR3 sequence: CASRVRLAGGPGNEQFF. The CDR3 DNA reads TGCGCCAGCAGGGTTCGGCTAGCGGGAGGGCCGGGCAATGAGCAGTTCTTC.

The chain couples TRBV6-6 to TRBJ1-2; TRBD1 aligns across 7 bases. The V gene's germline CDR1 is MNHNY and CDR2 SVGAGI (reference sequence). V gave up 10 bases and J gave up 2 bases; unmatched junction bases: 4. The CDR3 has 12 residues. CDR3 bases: TGTGCCACCCAGGACAGGAACTATGGCTACACCTTC. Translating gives CATQDRNYGYTF.